The rows below give T cell receptor beta chains drawn from one sample of a study of human T cells and chemical hapten exposure. One entry per CDR3 protein results from TCRdb running MiXCR on the RACE reads. The sample shows over 300,000 distinct CDR3 sequences, roughly 5.3% of them seen only once. This sample comprised whole blood, obtained in connection with sensitization to the hapten diphenylcyclopropenone (DPC). The receptors originated from a woman aged 50 to 60 with alopecia areata. Some clones in this sample may be carry-over from other donors' samples. Each CDR3 is given with its conserved first and last residue. Fields, in order: D gene, V gene, J gene, clone size, CDR3 protein, CDR3 DNA. A D gene is named only where the DNA matches it firmly. Size tells how often a clone was seen (once, few, many) or the class of an expanded clone, and some rows leave it out.

>.|TRBV9|TRBJ1-5|many
CASSEGTADQPQHF
TGTGCCAGCAGTGAGGGGACGGCTGATCAGCCCCAGCATTTT
>.|TRBV29-1|TRBJ1-1|many
CSVVDRMNTEAFF
TGCAGCGTGGTGGACCGTATGAACACTGAAGCTTTCTTT
>.|TRBV19|TRBJ1-5|.
CASSLFRESNQPQHF
TGTGCCAGTAGCCTCTTTCGGGAAAGCAATCAGCCCCAGCATTTT
>.|TRBV4-2|TRBJ2-6|many
CASSQDKGIGANVLTF
TGTGCCAGCAGCCAAGATAAGGGGATCGGGGCCAACGTCCTGACTTTC
>TRBD2|TRBV4-2|TRBJ2-5|many
CASSQDLREGRETQYF
TGTGCCAGCAGCCAAGATCTACGGGAGGGCCGGGAGACCCAGTACTTC
>TRBD1|TRBV29-1|TRBJ1-2|few
CSVEGQGGGYTF
TGCAGCGTTGAAGGACAGGGTGGCGGCTACACCTTC
>TRBD1|TRBV11-2|TRBJ1-1|.
CASSTGTAPDF
TGTGCCAGCAGTACCGGGACAGCCCCTGACTTT
>.|TRBV5-6|TRBJ2-1|many
CASSLGAGLGNEQFF
TGTGCCAGCAGCTTGGGAGCGGGTCTAGGCAATGAGCAGTTCTTC
>TRBD1|TRBV27|TRBJ2-7|.
CASSSPRDRAHEQYF
TGTGCCAGCAGTTCCCCCCGGGACAGGGCCCACGAGCAGTACTTC
>TRBD2|TRBV4-3|TRBJ2-3|few
CASSQEQLAGGGETDTQYF
TGCGCCAGCAGCCAAGAACAACTAGCGGGAGGAGGTGAGACAGATACGCAGTATTTT
>TRBD2|TRBV10-3|TRBJ2-1|many
CAISPLAGRDNEQFF
TGTGCCATCAGTCCACTAGCGGGCCGAGACAATGAGCAGTTCTTC
>TRBD1|TRBV9|TRBJ2-3|.
CASSAIGTGRTDTQYF
TGTGCCAGCAGCGCGATCGGGACAGGACGCACAGATACGCAGTATTTT
>TRBD1|TRBV20-1|TRBJ2-7|.
CSATQGTTYEQYF
TGCAGTGCTACACAGGGGACCACCTACGAGCAGTACTTC
>.|TRBV5-6|TRBJ1-1|few
CASSASRTGAFF
TGTGCCAGCAGCGCGTCTAGGACGGGAGCTTTCTTT
>TRBD2|TRBV11-3|TRBJ2-7|few
CASSLDECRGGATEQYF
TGTGCCAGCAGCTTAGACGAATGCCGCGGGGGGGCAACCGAGCAGTACTTC
>TRBD1|TRBV7-2|TRBJ1-1|.
CASSYRQGVGTEAFF
TGTGCCAGCAGCTACCGACAGGGTGTTGGCACTGAAGCTTTCTTT
>TRBD2|TRBV5-1|TRBJ2-1|.
CASSFGLAGENEQFF
TGCGCCAGCAGCTTTGGGCTAGCGGGGGAGAATGAGCAGTTCTTC
>.|TRBV6-2/TRBV6-3|TRBJ2-3|many
CASGAAASTDTQYF
TGTGCCAGCGGAGCTGCGGCTAGCACAGATACGCAGTATTTT
>.|TRBV27|TRBJ2-1|.
CASSLGSRQFF
TGTGCCAGCAGTCTGGGTAGTCGTCAGTTCTTC
>.|TRBV27|TRBJ2-3|.
CASSLSVGSPDTQYF
TGTGCCAGCAGTTTATCAGTAGGGTCCCCAGATACGCAGTATTTT
>.|TRBV20-1|TRBJ2-3|many
CSAIRADLSTDTQYF
TGCAGTGCTATAAGAGCGGACCTTAGCACAGATACGCAGTATTTT
>.|TRBV20-1|TRBJ1-6|few
CSAREGEGGWNSPLHF
TGCAGTGCTAGAGAAGGGGAAGGGGGTTGGAATTCACCCCTCCACTTT
>.|TRBV11-2|TRBJ1-5|.
CASGVNSNQPQHF
TGTGCCAGCGGGGTTAATAGCAATCAGCCCCAGCATTTT
>.|TRBV28|TRBJ1-1|.
CASRVQGDTEAFF
TGTGCCAGCAGGGTACAGGGTGACACTGAAGCTTTCTTT
>.|TRBV5-1|TRBJ2-1|few
CASTPRGGYNEQFF
TGCGCCAGCACCCCTAGGGGTGGGTACAATGAGCAGTTCTTC
>TRBD1|TRBV20-1|TRBJ2-7|.
CSATGQGVGGYF
TGCAGTGCTACTGGACAGGGTGTGGGAGGGTACTTC
>.|TRBV6-5|TRBJ2-3|many
CASSYSELLDYSTDTQYF
TGTGCCAGCAGTTACTCGGAGTTGCTAGACTATAGCACAGATACGCAGTATTTT
>.|TRBV27|TRBJ1-3|.
CASSPGQRGNTIYF
TGTGCCAGCAGTCCAGGACAGAGAGGAAACACCATATATTTT
>TRBD2|TRBV4-3|TRBJ2-7|few
CASSQDIYGLAGGSYEQYF
TGCGCCAGCAGCCAAGATATTTACGGACTAGCGGGGGGCTCCTACGAGCAGTACTTC
>.|TRBV7-2|TRBJ2-2|.
CASSLGAPGELFF
TGTGCCAGCAGCTTAGGGGCCCCAGGGGAGCTGTTTTTT
>.|TRBV20-1|TRBJ2-3|few
CSALETGDQF
TGCAGTGCCCTTGAGACAGGTGACCAATTT
>.|TRBV2|TRBJ1-4|few
CASSSTGFNEKLFF
TGTGCCAGCAGTTCGACAGGATTTAATGAAAAACTGTTTTTT
>TRBD2|TRBV4-1|TRBJ2-7|many
CASSLQGGTPVEQYF
TGCGCCAGCAGCCTTCAGGGAGGGACTCCTGTCGAGCAGTACTTC
>.|TRBV3-1|TRBJ2-6|many
CASTLRGAQNGANVLTF
TGTGCCAGCACCCTTCGGGGGGCTCAGAATGGGGCCAACGTCCTGACTTTC
>TRBD1|TRBV12-5|TRBJ2-4|few
CASALGQGGNIQYF
TGTGCTAGTGCCCTCGGACAGGGGGGAAACATTCAGTACTTC
>.|TRBV28|TRBJ2-7|.
CASSFGGTIYEQYF
TGTGCCAGCAGTTTCGGAGGAACGATCTACGAGCAGTACTTC
>TRBD1|TRBV2|TRBJ1-5|many
CASSLGTGGSYSNQPQHF
TGTGCCAGCAGTCTGGGGACAGGGGGCTCATATAGCAATCAGCCCCAGCATTTT
>.|TRBV7-8|TRBJ1-3|few
CASSSVGNRNTIYF
TGTGCCAGCAGCTCCGTCGGGAATAGAAACACCATATATTTT
>.|TRBV18|TRBJ1-5|many
CASSPGGAGNQPQHF
TGTGCCAGCTCACCGGGAGGGGCGGGCAATCAGCCCCAGCATTTT
>TRBD1|TRBV20-1|TRBJ2-3|.
CSTTGQGVLDTQYF
TGCAGTACTACGGGACAGGGGGTTTTAGATACGCAGTATTTT
>TRBD1|TRBV29-1|TRBJ1-2|few
CSVAGQGYGYTF
TGCAGCGTTGCGGGACAGGGGTATGGCTACACCTTC
>.|TRBV12-3/TRBV12-4|TRBJ1-4|many
CASSLDLGVWEKLFF
TGTGCCAGCAGTTTAGATTTGGGAGTTTGGGAAAAACTGTTTTTT
>.|TRBV6-5|TRBJ2-7|many
CASSSGGQYSYEQYF
TGTGCCAGCAGCTCGGGCGGACAGTACTCCTACGAGCAGTACTTC
>.|TRBV15|TRBJ1-5|.
CATSRMFRDREVGNQPQHF
TGTGCCACCAGCAGAATGTTTAGGGACCGGGAGGTCGGCAATCAGCCCCAGCATTTT
>.|TRBV27|TRBJ2-2|few
CASTTWGAVMNTGELFF
TGTGCCAGCACCACCTGGGGGGCCGTCATGAACACCGGGGAGCTGTTTTTT
>.|TRBV3-1|TRBJ2-7|many
CASSTLGPADEQYF
TGTGCCAGCAGCACACTCGGACCCGCCGACGAGCAGTACTTC
>TRBD1|TRBV24-1|TRBJ2-1|many
CATSEPTGGAYNEQFF
TGTGCCACCAGTGAGCCGACAGGGGGCGCCTACAATGAGCAGTTCTTC
>TRBD2|TRBV20-1|TRBJ2-6|few
CSAERGAGGANVLTF
TGCAGTGCCGAGCGGGGGGCTGGTGGGGCCAACGTCCTGACTTTC
>.|TRBV2|TRBJ1-2|few
CAVRQDGYTF
TGTGCCGTTCGACAGGATGGCTACACCTTC
>.|TRBV20-1|TRBJ1-1|few
CSVVSQRDFF
TGCAGTGTTGTGTCCCAGAGGGATTTCTTT
>TRBD2|TRBV4-2|TRBJ2-3|many
CASSQAPLAGSGTDTQYF
TGTGCCAGCAGCCAAGCCCCACTAGCGGGGTCTGGCACAGATACGCAGTATTTT
>.|TRBV12-3/TRBV12-4|TRBJ1-5|many
CASSLVNQPQHF
TGTGCCAGCAGCTTGGTAAATCAGCCCCAGCATTTT
>.|TRBV7-8|TRBJ2-1|.
CASSFRVGQGHEQFF
TGTGCCAGCAGTTTTCGTGTCGGTCAGGGTCATGAGCAGTTCTTC
>.|TRBV3-1|TRBJ1-5|few
CASSQGAGSNQPQHF
TGTGCCAGCAGCCAAGGGGCGGGGAGCAATCAGCCCCAGCATTTT
>.|TRBV1|TRBJ2-5|many
CTSRDTGGAAQTQYF
TGCACCAGCAGAGATACAGGGGGCGCGGCTCAGACCCAGTACTTC
>TRBD2|TRBV12-3/TRBV12-4|TRBJ2-5|few
CASGATSVPQETQYF
TGTGCCAGCGGGGCGACTAGCGTTCCACAAGAGACCCAGTACTTC
>.|TRBV21-1|TRBJ1-2|many
CASSKGRANYGYTF
TGTGCCAGCAGCAAAGGCAGAGCTAACTATGGCTACACCTTC
>.|TRBV11-2|TRBJ2-7|.
CASSFRDGAAEQYF
TGTGCCAGCAGCTTTAGAGATGGGGCGGCCGAGCAGTACTTC
>.|TRBV19|TRBJ1-5|once
CASSIMARNSNQPQHF
TGTGCCAGTAGTATTATGGCCAGGAATAGCAATCAGCCCCAGCATTTT